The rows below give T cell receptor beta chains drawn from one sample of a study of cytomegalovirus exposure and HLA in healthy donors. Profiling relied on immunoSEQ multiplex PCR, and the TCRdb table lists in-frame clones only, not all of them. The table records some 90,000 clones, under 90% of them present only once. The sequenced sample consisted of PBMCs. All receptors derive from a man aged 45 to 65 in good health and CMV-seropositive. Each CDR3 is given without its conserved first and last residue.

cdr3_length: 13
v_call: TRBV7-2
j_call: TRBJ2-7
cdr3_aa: ASSLETSSSYEQY

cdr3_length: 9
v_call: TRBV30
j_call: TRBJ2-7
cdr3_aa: AWSVMREQY

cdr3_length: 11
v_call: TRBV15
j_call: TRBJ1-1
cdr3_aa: ATSRVLDYEAF

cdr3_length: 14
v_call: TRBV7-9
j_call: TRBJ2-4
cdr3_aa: ASSSVAGGRENIQY

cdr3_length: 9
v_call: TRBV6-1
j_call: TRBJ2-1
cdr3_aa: ASGAYNEQF

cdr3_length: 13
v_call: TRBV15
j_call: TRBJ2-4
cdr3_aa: ATSIGIQRDYIQY

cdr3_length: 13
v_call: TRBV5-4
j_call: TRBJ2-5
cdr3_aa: ASSLDRGHQETQY

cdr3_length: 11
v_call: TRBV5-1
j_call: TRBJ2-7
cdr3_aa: ASSQQASYEQY

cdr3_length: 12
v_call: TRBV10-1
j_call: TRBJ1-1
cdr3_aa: ASSESPGNTEAF

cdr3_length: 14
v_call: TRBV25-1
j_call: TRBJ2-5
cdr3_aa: ASSESGLLAQETQY

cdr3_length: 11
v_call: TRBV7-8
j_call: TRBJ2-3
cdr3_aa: ASSLQLADTQY

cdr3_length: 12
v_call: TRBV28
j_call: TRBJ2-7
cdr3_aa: ASRFSRVTYEQY

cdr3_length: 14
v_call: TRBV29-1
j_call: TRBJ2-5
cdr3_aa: SGAPRSLLGGETQY

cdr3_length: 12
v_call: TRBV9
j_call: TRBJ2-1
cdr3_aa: ASSGYGNNNEQF

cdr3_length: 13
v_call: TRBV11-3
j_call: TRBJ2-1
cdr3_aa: ASSLRTGVHNEQF

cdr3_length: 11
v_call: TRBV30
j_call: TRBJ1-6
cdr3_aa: AWSRREDSPLH

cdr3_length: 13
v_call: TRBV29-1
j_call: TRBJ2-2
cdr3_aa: SVESSLLNTGELF

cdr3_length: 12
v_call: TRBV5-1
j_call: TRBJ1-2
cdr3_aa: ASSPQGAVYGYT

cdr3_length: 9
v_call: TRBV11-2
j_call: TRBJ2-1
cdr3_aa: ASSDRAEQF

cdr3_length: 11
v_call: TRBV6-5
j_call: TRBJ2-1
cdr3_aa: ATRLAGNNEQF

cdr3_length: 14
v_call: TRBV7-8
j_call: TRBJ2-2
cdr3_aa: ASSLGLAGNTGELF

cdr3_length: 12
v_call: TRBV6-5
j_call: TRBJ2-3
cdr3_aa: ASSYRTGKDTQY

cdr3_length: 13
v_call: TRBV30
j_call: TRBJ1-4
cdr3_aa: AWSVNRGDWEKLF

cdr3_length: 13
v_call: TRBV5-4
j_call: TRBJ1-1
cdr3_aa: ASSQRRERGTEAF

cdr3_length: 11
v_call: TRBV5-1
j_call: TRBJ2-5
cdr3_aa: ASSKYRGETQY

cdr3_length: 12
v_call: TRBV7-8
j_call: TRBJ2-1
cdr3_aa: ASSLPLAGVEQF

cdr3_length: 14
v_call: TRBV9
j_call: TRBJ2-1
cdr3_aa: ASSVAPGTSRNEQF

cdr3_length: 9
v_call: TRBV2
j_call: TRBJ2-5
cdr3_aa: ASSERRIEY

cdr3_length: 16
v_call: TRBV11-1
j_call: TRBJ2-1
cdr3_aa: ASSLPSGTSGSSNEQF

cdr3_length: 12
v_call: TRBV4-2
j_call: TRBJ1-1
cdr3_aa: ASSQEGGNTEAF

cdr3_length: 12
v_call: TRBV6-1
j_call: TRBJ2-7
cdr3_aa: ASTRDRFSYEQY

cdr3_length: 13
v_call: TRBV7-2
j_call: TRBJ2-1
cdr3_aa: ASSLGTSGDNEQF

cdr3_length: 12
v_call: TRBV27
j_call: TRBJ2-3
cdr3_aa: ASSPRQGTDTQY

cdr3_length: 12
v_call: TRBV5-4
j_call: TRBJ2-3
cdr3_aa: ASTSGTGTDTQY

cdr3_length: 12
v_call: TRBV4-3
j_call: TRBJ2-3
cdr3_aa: ASSPTGATDTQY

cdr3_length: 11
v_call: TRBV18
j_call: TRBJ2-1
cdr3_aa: ASSPHRDDEQF